Shown below are 15 T cell receptor beta chains from a single sample sequenced in a study of T cells in Graves' hyperthyroidism and ophthalmopathy (dated by TCRdb to about 2019). Receptor libraries were prepared by multiplex PCR. The instrument was an Illumina HiSeq 2000. The TCR beta CDR3 regions were amplified from RNA transcripts. The first round of RT-PCR for the TCR CDR3 was performed with the HTBI primer set and the Qiagen OneStep RT-PCR kit. Through fastp at Q25 and MiXCR, TCRdb rebuilt clones from the public reads, retaining in-frame beta chains. When rows share a CDR3 protein, they turn into one entry using the most common DNA and genes. The sample includes around 490,000 distinct CDR3 sequences, with 15% to 20% observed a single time. The ten largest make up 47% of the sample. The material sequenced was blood. The receptors derive from a man aged 40-50 years with Graves' ophthalmopathy.

This clonotype came up many times. The chain links TRBV7-8 to TRBJ2-3; D unclear. Trimming took off 3 bases at V and 7 bases at J, with 11 bases between the two ends. The CDR3 spans 13 residues. Germline V gene sequence: CDR1 SGHVS, CDR2 FQNEAQ. The CDR3 DNA follows: TGTGCCAGCAGCTTGTTTGTTCTCAATACGCAGTATTTT. Residues: CASSLFVLNTQYF.

This chain joins TRBV6-4 and TRBJ2-7; 8 positions match TRBD1. Germline trimming cut 3 bases from V and 0 bases from J; bases unmatched to any gene: 7. Germline lookup yields CDR1 MRHNA and CDR2 SNTAGT. The CDR3 has 16 residues. CDR3 residues: CASSEQGGTSSYEQYF. In DNA, the CDR3 is TGTGCCAGCAGTGAACAGGGGGGAACGTCCTCCTACGAGCAGTACTTC.

V is TRBV20-1 and J is TRBJ2-3; D not resolved. V lost 2 bases and J lost 7, with 4 bases in between. Germline lookup yields CDR1 DFQATT and CDR2 SNEGSKA (reference sequence). The CDR3 runs to 10 residues. CDR3: CSARLNTQYF. The CDR3 bases are TGCAGTGCTAGACTTAATACGCAGTATTTT.

The chain links TRBV19 to TRBJ1-5; 8 nucleotides agree with TRBD1. V trimming: 5 bases; J trimming: 6 bases; junction bases outside the gene matches: 6. Germline assignment: CDR1 LNHDA and CDR2 SQIVND (reference sequence). The CDR3 is 14 amino acids. The CDR3 DNA sequence: TGTGCCAGTAGTGGACAGGGAATAACTCAGCCCCAGCATTTT. Its protein product is CASSGQGITQPQHF.

This clonotype has a single count. This chain connects TRBV5-5 to TRBJ2-1, with D possibly being TRBD2 (5 bases). CDR3 size: 14 residues. V was pared by 1 base and J by 6 bases, with 11 bases between. The germline V gene encodes CDR1 SGHKS and CDR2 YYEKEE (reference sequence). The CDR3 is CASSLSGLPNEQFF. In nucleotides, the CDR3 is TGTGCCAGCAGCTTGAGCGGACTTCCCAATGAGCAGTTCTTC.

This clonotype was recorded at least ten times. The rearrangement joins TRBV3-1 to TRBJ1-1; 10 bases line up with TRBD1. There are 16 residues in the CDR3. Looked up from germline, CDR1 is LGHDT and CDR2 is YNNKEL (reference sequence). V trimming: 2 bases; J trimming: 0 bases; junction bases outside the gene matches: 3. The CDR3: CASSQRTGGLNTEAFF. As DNA, the CDR3 is TGTGCCAGCAGCCAACGGACAGGGGGTTTGAACACTGAAGCTTTCTTT.

This clonotype has a single count. Just one base apart from a much larger clone, this may be a read error. The chain employs TRBV2 and TRBJ2-2, with 8 nucleotides matching TRBD1. Germline-derived CDR1 and CDR2 are SNHLY and FYNNEI. The CDR3 is made up of 17 amino acids. V trimming: 0 bases; J trimming: 9 bases; junction bases outside the gene matches: 12. This chain's CDR3 is CASSEAAGTGHTWELFF. The CDR3 DNA reads as TGTGCCAGCAGTGAAGCCGCTGGGACAGGACATACCTGGGAGCTGTTTTTT.

This clonotype was counted between two and nine times. The chain links TRBV6-2 or TRBV6-3 to TRBJ2-7; a possible D gene is TRBD1 (5 bases). The CDR3 runs to 16 residues. Germline-derived CDR1 and CDR2 are MNHEY and SVGEGT. V lost 2 bases, J lost 2 bases, and 16 bases lay in between. For the CDR3, the DNA is TGTGCCAGCAGTTACGACAGAAACCCTCAGCCCTACGAGCAGTACTTC. The encoded protein is CASSYDRNPQPYEQYF.

This clonotype occurred many times. This chain uses TRBV10-2 with TRBJ2-1; 12 nucleotides match TRBD2. V lost 4 bases to trimming and J lost 13 bases; unmatched junction nucleotides: 5. Germline-derived CDR1 and CDR2 are WSHSY and SAAADI. The CDR3 spans 13 residues. The DNA of the CDR3 is TGCGCCAGCAGTGTAGGACTAGCGGGAACTCAGTTCTTC. This sequence encodes CASSVGLAGTQFF.

This clonotype was seen more than once but under ten times. The chain has TRBV7-3 and TRBJ2-7; 8 bases are a match to TRBD1. With V trimmed by 2 bases and J by 0 bases, 3 bases remained unmatched. The CDR3 is made up of 15 amino acids. Germline loops: CDR1 SGHTA, CDR2 FQGTGA. The CDR3 is CASSLYRGDSYEQYF. The CDR3 coding sequence is TGTGCCAGCAGCTTATACAGGGGGGACTCCTACGAGCAGTACTTC.

CDR3 coding DNA: TGTGCCACCAGCCCGGACCATACGCAGTATTTT. Its protein product is CATSPDHTQYF. The chain is built from TRBV15 and TRBJ2-3, with D uncertain. CDR3 length: 11 residues. Germline V gives CDR1 LNHNV, CDR2 YYDKDF (reference sequence). V lost 5 bases, J lost 7 bases, and 7 bases lay in between.

The rearrangement links TRBV29-1 to TRBJ1-1; no firm D call. Trimming took 5 bases from V and 1 from J, leaving 8 bases between them. Germline V gene sequence: CDR1 SQVTM, CDR2 ANQGSEA. The CDR3 runs to 12 residues. CDR3 residues: CSVQKTNTEAFF. The CDR3 nucleotides are TGCAGCGTTCAGAAGACGAACACTGAAGCTTTCTTT.

This chain uses TRBV10-3 with TRBJ1-1; TRBD1 matches 7 bases. Germline V gene sequence: CDR1 ENHRY, CDR2 SYGVKD. The length of the CDR3 is 15 residues. With V trimmed by 2 bases and J by 5 bases, 8 bases remained unmatched. The CDR3: CAISEGTVPGTEAFF. The CDR3 DNA reads as TGTGCCATCAGTGAGGGGACAGTTCCCGGAACTGAAGCTTTCTTT.

This clonotype was seen ten or more times. CDR3 protein: CSAPTGFSRAYEQYF. The CDR3 nucleotides are TGCAGTGCCCCAACAGGGTTCTCTAGGGCCTACGAGCAGTACTTC. V and J are TRBV20-1 and TRBJ2-7, with D tentatively TRBD1 (6 bases). Per germline, CDR1 DFQATT and CDR2 SNEGSKA (reference sequence). The CDR3 extends over 15 amino acids. The ends were cut back, 6 bases at V and 2 bases at J, with 20 bases in the middle.

The chain joins TRBV5-1 to TRBJ1-1, with 9 nucleotides matching TRBD1. This CDR3 region has 17 residues. CDR1 and CDR2 (germline): SGHRS, YFSETQ. Germline trimming cut 2 bases from V and 4 bases from J; bases unmatched to any gene: 12. The CDR3 region is CASSLSGTGIIGTEAFF. CDR3 bases: TGCGCCAGCAGCTTATCCGGGACAGGGATAATCGGCACTGAAGCTTTCTTT.